The T cell receptor (beta chain) described here comes from a study of cytomegalovirus exposure and HLA in healthy donors. Notes on the study in general: A later look showed TCR association rates differing by HLA locus, highest for DRB1 and lowest for HLA-C.

On this clone itself: What it binds is not known.

The CDR3 runs 13 residues. The germline V gene encodes CDR1 LNHDA and CDR2 SQIVND (reference sequence). Trimming left V 10 bases short and J 1 base short, with 10 bases between. This PCR relied on a set of 60 Vbeta primers and 13 Jbeta primers. The protocol was immunoSEQ multiplex PCR, while the TCRdb copy is restricted to in-frame clones and leaves out a portion. There are 97,000 or so clones in the sample; roughly 80% occur only once, and 2.6% lies in the top ten. This receptor was taken from a man aged 35 to 55 in good health and CMV-seronegative. The chain has TRBV19 and TRBJ2-2; D unclear. Source material: PBMCs. The DNA of the CDR3 is TGTGCCACTAGGAGCCTGAACACCGGGGAGCTGTTTTTT. Translated: CATRSLNTGELFF. The full variable domain, with the rest looked up from reference TRBV19 and TRBJ2-2, is DGGITQSPKYLFRKEGQNVTLSCEQNLNHDAMYWYRQDPGQGLRLIYYSQIVNDFQKGDIAEGYSVSREKKESFPLTVTSAQKNPTAFYLCATRSLNTGELFFGEGSRLTVL.